This T cell receptor beta chain emerged from a study of T cell responses to AZD1222 COVID-19 vaccine. Generated by immunoSEQ multiplex PCR, the TCRdb table keeps only in-frame clones and is missing some. The sample yields around 97,000 clones, roughly 91% seen once. CDR1 MDHEN and CDR2 SYDVKM come from the germline V gene. V was cut by 5 bases and J by 13 bases, with 20 bases left in between. There are 13 residues in the CDR3. This chain connects TRBV28 to TRBJ1-2; tentatively, D is TRBD1 (5 bases). This TCR came from an adult in good health. The source was peripheral blood, collected on day 0 of AZD1222 vaccination. CDR3 sequence (DNA): TGTGCCAGCAGTATGGGACCGCTAGTTTCTGTCACCTTC. This codes for CASSMGPLVSVTF.